This T cell receptor beta chain was profiled in a study of relationships among human T cell subsets. Regulatory T cells were selected from positively selected CD4+ cells using anti-CD25 beads. The T cell receptor alpha and beta CDR3 regions were amplified from mRNA by semiquantitative ARM-PCR. In ARM-PCR, communal superprimers followed tagged nested gene-specific primers for exponential amplification. TCRdb re-called the multiplex PCR reads through MiXCR, storing one row per CDR3 protein. The repertoire holds about 14,000 distinct CDR3 sequences, with less than 65% as singletons. Study results and caveats: Clones with over 100 reads held over 60% of CD8+ cytotoxic sequences.

Trimming took off 4 bases at V and 3 bases at J, with 17 bases between the two ends. Per germline, CDR1 SGHNT and CDR2 YYREEE (reference sequence). There are 16 residues in the CDR3. Note on this clonotype: No antigen is known for it.

The chain couples TRBV5-4 to TRBJ2-1, with D unresolved. The sequenced sample was Tregs sorted from blood. This clonotype was obtained from a man aged 40-50 years in good health. The CDR3 loop is CASSPLGRYVYNEQFF. CDR3 nucleotide sequence: TGTGCCAGCAGCCCCCTGGGAAGGTATGTCTACAATGAGCAGTTCTTC.